This is a list of T cell receptor beta chains from one sample in a study of cytomegalovirus exposure and HLA in healthy donors. Using immunoSEQ multiplex PCR, the repertoire was profiled, and TCRdb retains in-frame clones only, with some absent. Altogether 150,000 to 200,000 clones are present, more than 75% being singletons, with the ten largest covering approximately 1.5%. The material sequenced was PBMCs. These receptors were taken from a girl aged 10 to 17 in good health and CMV-seropositive. Each CDR3 is given with its conserved first and last residue. A D gene is named only where the DNA matches it firmly. Clone size is not always given. Where it is, it says once, few, many or a class for expanded clones.

V	D	size	J	DNA	CDR3
TRBV6-5	TRBD1	once	TRBJ1-1	TGTGCCAGCAGTTATAGGAACAGGGGGCAAGGAGAGGCTTTCTTT	CASSYRNRGQGEAFF
TRBV13	.	.	TRBJ2-7	TGTGCCAGCAGACCGCCTCGGGGGGCAGACTACGAGCAGTACTTC	CASRPPRGADYEQYF
TRBV29-1	TRBD2	once	TRBJ2-1	TGCAGCGTCGGGACTAGCGAGTACAATGAGCAGTTCTTC	CSVGTSEYNEQFF
TRBV27	TRBD1	.	TRBJ2-4	TGTGCCAGCAGTTTGGGGAACCAGGGGGCGCAGTACTTC	CASSLGNQGAQYF
TRBV28	TRBD1	.	TRBJ1-2	TGTGCCAGCAGTTTCCCGACAGGGATTTGGGGCTACACCTTC	CASSFPTGIWGYTF
TRBV5-1	.	.	TRBJ1-1	TGCGCCAGCAGGGATTTATCGGTCAGGATCGACACTGAAGCTTTCTTT	CASRDLSVRIDTEAFF
TRBV7-2	TRBD2	.	TRBJ2-5	TGTGCCAGCAGCGACCAGCAGGTAGAGCGGGAGATGGAAGAGACCCAGTACTTC	CASSDQQVEREMEETQYF
TRBV9	.	few	TRBJ1-1	TGTGCCAGCAGCGTCTCGGGGGTGGGCACTGAAGCTTTCTTT	CASSVSGVGTEAFF
TRBV28	.	.	TRBJ2-3	TGTGCCAGCAGTTTAATAGGAGGGAAAGACCCAGATACGCAGTATTTT	CASSLIGGKDPDTQYF
TRBV7-9	.	.	TRBJ1-2	TGTGCCAGCAGCTCACCACGGGTCGGGTTAAACTACGGCTACACCTTC	CASSSPRVGLNYGYTF
TRBV7-9	.	.	TRBJ2-7	TGTGCCAGCAGCCCCGAAGGGAGGTCGGGGGAGCAGTACTTC	CASSPEGRSGEQYF
TRBV28	.	.	TRBJ2-3	TGTGCCAGCAGTGAAACCCGGGGTGGGGATACGCAGTATTTT	CASSETRGGDTQYF
TRBV29-1	.	.	TRBJ2-1	TGCAGCGTTGAAGATGTGGTGCGGGGGCTTAACAATGAGCAGTTCTTC	CSVEDVVRGLNNEQFF
TRBV5-4	.	.	TRBJ2-5	TGTGCCAGCAGCTTGGGGACTTTACAAGAGACCCAGTACTTC	CASSLGTLQETQYF
TRBV4-2	TRBD1	.	TRBJ1-1	TGTGCCAGCAGCCAAGATTCGGGACAGGGGTGGACTGAAGCTTTCTTT	CASSQDSGQGWTEAFF
TRBV19	.	.	TRBJ2-7	TGTGCCAGCGGAGAGGGGGACCCGGACTACGAGCAGTACTTC	CASGEGDPDYEQYF
TRBV6-6	.	.	TRBJ2-7	TGTGCCAGCAGTTACAGAGGCGGGAACGAGCAGTACTTC	CASSYRGGNEQYF
TRBV10-1	.	.	TRBJ2-1	TGCGCCAGCAGTGCCCAGCGGGCCATATCCTACAATGAGCAGTTCTTC	CASSAQRAISYNEQFF
TRBV4-3	.	.	TRBJ2-7	TGCGCCAGCAGCCAAGAGATCCCGAGTTACGAGCAGTACTTC	CASSQEIPSYEQYF
TRBV6-5	.	.	TRBJ1-1	TGTGCCAGCAGTTACAGTACGGGGATGAACACTGAAGCTTTCTTT	CASSYSTGMNTEAFF
TRBV15	TRBD2	.	TRBJ2-1	TGTGCCACCAGTTTTTCCCCGGGACTAGTAAAGGATGAGCAGTTCTTC	CATSFSPGLVKDEQFF
TRBV7-2	.	.	TRBJ1-1	TGTGCCAGCAGCTTAAGTACGGGGGTCGCAGCTTTCTTT	CASSLSTGVAAFF